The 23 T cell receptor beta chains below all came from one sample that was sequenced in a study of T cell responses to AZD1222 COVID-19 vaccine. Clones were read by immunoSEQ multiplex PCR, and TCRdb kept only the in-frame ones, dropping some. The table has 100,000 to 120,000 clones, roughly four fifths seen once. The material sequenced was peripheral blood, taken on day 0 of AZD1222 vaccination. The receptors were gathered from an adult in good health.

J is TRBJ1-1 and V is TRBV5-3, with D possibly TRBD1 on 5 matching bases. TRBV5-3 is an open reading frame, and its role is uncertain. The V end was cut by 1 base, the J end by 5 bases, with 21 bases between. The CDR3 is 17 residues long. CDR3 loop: CARSLLVRKGLGTEAFF. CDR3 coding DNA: TGTGCCAGAAGCTTGCTGGTTAGGAAGGGGCTGGGAACTGAAGCTTTCTTT.

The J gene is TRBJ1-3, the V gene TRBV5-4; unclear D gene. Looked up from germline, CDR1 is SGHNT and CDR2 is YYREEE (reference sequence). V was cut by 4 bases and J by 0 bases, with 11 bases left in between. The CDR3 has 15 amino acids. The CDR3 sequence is CASSPGHFSGNTIYF. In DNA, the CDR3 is TGTGCCAGCAGCCCGGGCCATTTCTCTGGAAACACCATATATTTT.

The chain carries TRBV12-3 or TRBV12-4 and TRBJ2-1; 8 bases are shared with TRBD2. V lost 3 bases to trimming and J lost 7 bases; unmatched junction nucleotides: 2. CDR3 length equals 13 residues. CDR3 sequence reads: CASSLTSVNEQFF. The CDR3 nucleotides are TGTGCCAGCAGTTTGACTAGCGTAAATGAGCAGTTCTTC.

CDR3 sequence: CASLTGTQNTEAFF. Here the CDR3 DNA reads TGTGCCAGCTTAACCGGGACACAGAACACTGAAGCTTTCTTT. This chain connects TRBV5-5 to TRBJ1-1, with D possibly being TRBD1 (6 bases). The ends were cut back, 7 bases at V and 1 base at J, with 14 bases in the middle. The CDR3 runs to 14 residues. From germline, CDR1 is SGHKS and CDR2 YYEKEE (reference sequence).

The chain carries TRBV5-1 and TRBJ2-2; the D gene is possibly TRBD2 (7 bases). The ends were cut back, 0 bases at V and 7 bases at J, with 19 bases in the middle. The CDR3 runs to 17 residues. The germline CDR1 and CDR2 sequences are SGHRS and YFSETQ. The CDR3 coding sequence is TGCGCCAGCAGCTTGGATCCCTCTAGGGGGGGCAACGGGGAGCTGTTTTTT. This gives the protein CASSLDPSRGGNGELFF. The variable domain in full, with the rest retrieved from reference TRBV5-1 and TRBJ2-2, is KAGVTQTPRYLIKTRGQQVTLSCSPISGHRSVSWYQQTPGQGLQFLFEYFSETQRNKGNFPGRFSGRQFSNSRSEMNVSTLELGDSALYLCASSLDPSRGGNGELFFGEGSRLTVL.

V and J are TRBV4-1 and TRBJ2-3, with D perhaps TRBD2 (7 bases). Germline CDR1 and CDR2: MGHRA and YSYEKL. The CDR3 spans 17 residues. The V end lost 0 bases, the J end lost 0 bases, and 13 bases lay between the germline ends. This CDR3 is CASSQDRGGRSTDTQYF. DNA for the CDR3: TGCGCCAGCAGCCAAGATCGCGGGGGCCGGAGCACAGATACGCAGTATTTT.

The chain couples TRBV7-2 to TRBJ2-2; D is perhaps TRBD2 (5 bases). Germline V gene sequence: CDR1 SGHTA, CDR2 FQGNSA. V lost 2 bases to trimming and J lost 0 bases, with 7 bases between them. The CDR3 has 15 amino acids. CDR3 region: CASSLKAANTGELFF. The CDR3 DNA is TGTGCCAGCAGCTTAAAAGCGGCGAACACCGGGGAGCTGTTTTTT.

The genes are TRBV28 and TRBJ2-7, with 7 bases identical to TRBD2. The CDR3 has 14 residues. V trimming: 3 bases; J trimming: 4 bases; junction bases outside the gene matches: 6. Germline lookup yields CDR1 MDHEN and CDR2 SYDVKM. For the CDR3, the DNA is TGTGCCAGCAGTTTGGGCGGGAGCAGGTACGAGCAGTACTTC. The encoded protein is CASSLGGSRYEQYF.

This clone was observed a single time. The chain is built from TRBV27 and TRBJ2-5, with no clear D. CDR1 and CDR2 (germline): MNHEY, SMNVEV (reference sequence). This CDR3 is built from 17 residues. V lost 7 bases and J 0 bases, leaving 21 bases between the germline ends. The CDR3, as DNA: TGTGCCAGCAAACGCGAGCTGGGCAGCAGATACCAAGAGACCCAGTACTTC. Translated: CASKRELGSRYQETQYF.

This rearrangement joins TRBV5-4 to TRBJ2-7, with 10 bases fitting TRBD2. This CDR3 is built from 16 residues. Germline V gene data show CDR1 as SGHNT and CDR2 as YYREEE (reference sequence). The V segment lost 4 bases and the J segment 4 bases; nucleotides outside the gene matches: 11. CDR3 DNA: TGTGCCAGCAGCCCAAAGTTAGCGGGAGGATCGTACGAGCAGTACTTC. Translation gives CASSPKLAGGSYEQYF.

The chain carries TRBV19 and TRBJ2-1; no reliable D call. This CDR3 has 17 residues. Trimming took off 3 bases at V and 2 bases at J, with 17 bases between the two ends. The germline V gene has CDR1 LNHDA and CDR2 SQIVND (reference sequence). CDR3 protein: CASSIPLADAAYNEQFF. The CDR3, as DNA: TGTGCCAGTAGTATCCCTTTGGCGGATGCGGCCTACAATGAGCAGTTCTTC.

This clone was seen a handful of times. This chain's CDR3 is CASSSPGRAQDTQYF. As DNA, the CDR3 is TGTGCCAGCAGTTCCCCCGGGAGGGCCCAAGATACGCAGTATTTT. The V gene is TRBV27, the J gene TRBJ2-3, with 8 bases lining up with TRBD2. Germline-derived CDR1 and CDR2 are MNHEY and SMNVEV (reference sequence). The CDR3 length is 15 residues. After removal of 4 bases from V and 5 bases from J, the junction contained 8 bases not matched to a gene.

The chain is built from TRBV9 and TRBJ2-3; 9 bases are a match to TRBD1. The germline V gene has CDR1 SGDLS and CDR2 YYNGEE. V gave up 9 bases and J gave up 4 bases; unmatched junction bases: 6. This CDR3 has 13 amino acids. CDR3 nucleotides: TGTGCCAAGAGGACAGGGGAGGCAGATACGCAGTATTTT. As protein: CAKRTGEADTQYF.

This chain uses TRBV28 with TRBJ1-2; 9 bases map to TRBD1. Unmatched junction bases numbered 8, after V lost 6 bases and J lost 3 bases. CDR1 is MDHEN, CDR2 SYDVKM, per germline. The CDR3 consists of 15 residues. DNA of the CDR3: TGTGCCAGCAGGTTTCGTGGACAGGGGTACTATGGCTACACCTTC. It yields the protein CASRFRGQGYYGYTF.

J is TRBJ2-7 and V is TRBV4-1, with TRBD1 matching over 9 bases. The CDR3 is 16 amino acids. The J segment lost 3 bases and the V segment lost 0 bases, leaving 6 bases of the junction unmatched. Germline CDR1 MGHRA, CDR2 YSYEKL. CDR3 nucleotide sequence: TGCGCCAGCAGCCAAGACCTCGACAGGGGGATCTACGAGCAGTACTTC. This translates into CASSQDLDRGIYEQYF.

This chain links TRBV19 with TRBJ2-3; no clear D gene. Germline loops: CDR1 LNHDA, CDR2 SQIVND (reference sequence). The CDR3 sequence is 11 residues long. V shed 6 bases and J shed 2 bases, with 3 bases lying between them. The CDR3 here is CASRSTDTQYF. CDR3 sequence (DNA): TGTGCCAGTAGGTCCACAGATACGCAGTATTTT.

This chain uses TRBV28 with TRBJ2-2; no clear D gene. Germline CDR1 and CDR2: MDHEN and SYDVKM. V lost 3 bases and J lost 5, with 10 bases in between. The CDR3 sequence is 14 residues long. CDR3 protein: CASSLPLSTGELFF. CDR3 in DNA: TGTGCCAGCAGTTTGCCCCTATCGACCGGGGAGCTGTTTTTT.

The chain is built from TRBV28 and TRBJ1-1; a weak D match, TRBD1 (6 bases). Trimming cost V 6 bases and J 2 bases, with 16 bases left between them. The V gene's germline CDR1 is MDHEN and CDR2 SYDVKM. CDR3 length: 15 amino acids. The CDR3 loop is CASRSTGGTNTEAFF. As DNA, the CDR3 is TGTGCCAGCAGGAGTACCGGGGGCACTAACACTGAAGCTTTCTTT.

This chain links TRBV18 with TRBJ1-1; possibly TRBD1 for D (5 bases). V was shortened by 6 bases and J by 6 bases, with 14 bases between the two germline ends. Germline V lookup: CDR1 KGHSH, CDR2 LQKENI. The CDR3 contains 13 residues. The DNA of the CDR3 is TGTGCCAGCTCTCAGACCCCGGGGCCTGAAGCTTTCTTT. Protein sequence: CASSQTPGPEAFF.

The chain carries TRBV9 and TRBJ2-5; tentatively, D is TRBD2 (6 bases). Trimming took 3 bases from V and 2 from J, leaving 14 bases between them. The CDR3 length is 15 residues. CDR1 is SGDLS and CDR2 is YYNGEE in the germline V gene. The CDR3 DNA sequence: TGTGCCAGCAGCGGTCAGGCTAGCGCTCAAGAGACCCAGTACTTC. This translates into CASSGQASAQETQYF.

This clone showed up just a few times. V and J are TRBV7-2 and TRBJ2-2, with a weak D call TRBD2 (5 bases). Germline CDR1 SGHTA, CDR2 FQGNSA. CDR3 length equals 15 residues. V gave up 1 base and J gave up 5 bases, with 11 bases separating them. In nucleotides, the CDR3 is TGTGCCAGCAGCTTAGGTAGAGGGCGGACCGGGGAGCTGTTTTTT. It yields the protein CASSLGRGRTGELFF.

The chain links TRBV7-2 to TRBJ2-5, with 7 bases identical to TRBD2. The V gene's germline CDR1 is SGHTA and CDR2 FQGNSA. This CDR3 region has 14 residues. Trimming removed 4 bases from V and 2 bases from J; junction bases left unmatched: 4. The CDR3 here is CASSSTGRQETQYF. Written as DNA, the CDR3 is TGTGCCAGCAGCTCCACCGGGAGGCAAGAGACCCAGTACTTC. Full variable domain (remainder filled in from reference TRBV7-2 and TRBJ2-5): GAGVSQSPSNKVTEKGKDVELRCDPISGHTALYWYRQSLGQGLEFLIYFQGNSAPDKSGLPSDRFSAERTGGSVSTLTIQRTQQEDSAVYLCASSSTGRQETQYFGPGTRLLVL.

The DNA of the CDR3 is TGTGCCAGCAGCTTGAGGGGTAGCGGGGTCCAAGAGACCCAGTACTTC. This translates into CASSLRGSGVQETQYF. This chain uses TRBV5-6 with TRBJ2-5; 8 bases fit TRBD2. The CDR3 length is 16 residues. Per germline, CDR1 SGHDT and CDR2 YYEEEE. Unmatched junction bases numbered 6, after V lost 1 base and J lost 1 base.